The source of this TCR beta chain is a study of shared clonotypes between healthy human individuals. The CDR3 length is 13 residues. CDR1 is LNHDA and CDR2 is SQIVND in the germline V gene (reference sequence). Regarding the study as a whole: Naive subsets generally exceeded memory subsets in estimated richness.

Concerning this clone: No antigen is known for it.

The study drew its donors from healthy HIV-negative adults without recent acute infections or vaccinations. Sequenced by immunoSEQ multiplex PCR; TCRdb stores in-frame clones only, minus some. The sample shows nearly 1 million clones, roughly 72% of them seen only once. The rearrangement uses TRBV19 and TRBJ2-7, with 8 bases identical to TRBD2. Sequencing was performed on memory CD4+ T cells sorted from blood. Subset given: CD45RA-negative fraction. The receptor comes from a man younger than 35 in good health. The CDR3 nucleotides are TGTCCTGTTTCCGGGACTAGAGGCTACGAGCAGTACTTC. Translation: CPVSGTRGYEQYF.